This T cell receptor (beta chain) was captured by sequencing in a study of graft-versus-host responses after intestinal transplantation. Generated by immunoSEQ multiplex PCR, the TCRdb table keeps only in-frame clones and is missing some. The table lists fewer than 75,000 clones, over 85% of them singletons, with approximately 1.5% in the top ten. With 1 base removed from V and 7 bases from J, the gap between germline ends came to 14 bases. The CDR3 covers 15 residues. Germline CDR1 and CDR2: MDHEN and SYDVKM. V and J are TRBV28 and TRBJ2-1, with D possibly TRBD2 on 6 matching bases. The sequence derives from a human patient who received an intestinal transplant, so some T cells may come from the graft donor. The sample here was PBMCs, taken 26 days after transplant. The CDR3 loop is CASSLFRGTGNEQFF. The CDR3 DNA reads as TGTGCCAGCAGTTTATTCCGGGGGACGGGAAATGAGCAGTTCTTC.